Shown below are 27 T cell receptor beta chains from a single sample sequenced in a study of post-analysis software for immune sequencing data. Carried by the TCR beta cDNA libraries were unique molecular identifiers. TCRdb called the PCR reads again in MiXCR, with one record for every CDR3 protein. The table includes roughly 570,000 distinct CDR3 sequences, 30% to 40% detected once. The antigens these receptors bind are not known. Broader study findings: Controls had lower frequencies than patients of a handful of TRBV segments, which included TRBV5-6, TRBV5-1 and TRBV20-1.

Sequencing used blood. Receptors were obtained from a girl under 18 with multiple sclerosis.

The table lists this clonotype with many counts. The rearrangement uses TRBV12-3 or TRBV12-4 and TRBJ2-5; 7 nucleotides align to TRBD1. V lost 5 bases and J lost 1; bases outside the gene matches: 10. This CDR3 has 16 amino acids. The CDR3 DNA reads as TGTGCCAGCAGTCACGGGGACAGACTCCTCCAAGAGACCCAGTACTTC. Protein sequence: CASSHGDRLLQETQYF.

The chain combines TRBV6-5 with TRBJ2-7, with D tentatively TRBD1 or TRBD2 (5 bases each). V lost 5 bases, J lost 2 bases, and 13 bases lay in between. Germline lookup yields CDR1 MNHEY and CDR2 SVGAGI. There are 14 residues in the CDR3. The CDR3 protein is CASSPPGAPYEQYF. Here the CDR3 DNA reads TGTGCCAGCAGTCCCCCCGGGGCTCCCTACGAGCAGTACTTC.

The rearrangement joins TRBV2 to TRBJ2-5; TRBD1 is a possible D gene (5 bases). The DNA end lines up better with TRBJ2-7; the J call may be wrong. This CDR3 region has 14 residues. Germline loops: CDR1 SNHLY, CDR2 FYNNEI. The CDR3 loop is CASSERGTTYEQYF. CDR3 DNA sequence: TGTGCCAGCAGTGAAAGGGGCACAACCTACGAGCAGTACTTC.

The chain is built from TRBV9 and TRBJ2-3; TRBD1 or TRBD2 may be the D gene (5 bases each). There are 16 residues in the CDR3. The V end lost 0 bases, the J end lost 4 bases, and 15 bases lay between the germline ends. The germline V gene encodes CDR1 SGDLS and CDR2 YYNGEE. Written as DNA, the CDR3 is TGTGCCAGCAGCGTAGGGCCGGGGCGCAAGGCAGATACGCAGTATTTT. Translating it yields CASSVGPGRKADTQYF. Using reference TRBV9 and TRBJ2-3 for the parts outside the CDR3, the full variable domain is DSGVTQTPKHLITATGQRVTLRCSPRSGDLSVYWYQQSLDQGLQFLIQYYNGEERAKGNILERFSAQQFPDLHSELNLSSLELGDSALYFCASSVGPGRKADTQYFGPGTRLTVL.

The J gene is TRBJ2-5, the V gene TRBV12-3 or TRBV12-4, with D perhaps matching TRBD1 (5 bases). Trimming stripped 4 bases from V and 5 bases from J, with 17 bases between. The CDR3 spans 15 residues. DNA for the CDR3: TGTGCCAGCAGTTCGTCAGGGCTCCCAACGGAGACCCAGTACTTC. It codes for CASSSSGLPTETQYF.

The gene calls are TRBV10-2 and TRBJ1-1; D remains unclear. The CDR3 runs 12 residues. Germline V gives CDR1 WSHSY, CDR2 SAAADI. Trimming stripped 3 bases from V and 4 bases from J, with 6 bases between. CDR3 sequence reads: CASSDSITEAFF. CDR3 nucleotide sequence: TGCGCCAGCAGTGACTCGATCACTGAAGCTTTCTTT.

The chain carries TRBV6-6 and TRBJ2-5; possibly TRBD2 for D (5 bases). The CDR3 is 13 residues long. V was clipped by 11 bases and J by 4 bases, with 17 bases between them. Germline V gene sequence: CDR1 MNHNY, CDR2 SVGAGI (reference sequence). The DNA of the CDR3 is TGTGCCGCAGGCCCTCCGGGGTTAGAGACCCAGTACTTC. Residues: CAAGPPGLETQYF.

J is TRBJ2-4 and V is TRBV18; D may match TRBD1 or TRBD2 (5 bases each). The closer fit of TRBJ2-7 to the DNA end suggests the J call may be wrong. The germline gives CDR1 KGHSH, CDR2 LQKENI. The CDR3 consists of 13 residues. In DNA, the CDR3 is TGTGCCAGCTCGCCTCATGCGAGGGGCGAGCAGTACTTC. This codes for CASSPHARGEQYF.

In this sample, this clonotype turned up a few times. The CDR3 spells CASSYSGTQETQYF. Written as DNA, the CDR3 is TGTGCCAGCAGTTACTCGGGGACGCAAGAGACCCAGTACTTC. The chain joins TRBV6-6 to TRBJ2-5, with D possibly called TRBD1 or TRBD2 (5 bases each). The length of the CDR3 is 14 residues. The V gene lost 0 bases and the J gene lost 2 bases, with 7 bases spanning the gap. The germline V gene has CDR1 MNHNY and CDR2 SVGAGI (reference sequence).

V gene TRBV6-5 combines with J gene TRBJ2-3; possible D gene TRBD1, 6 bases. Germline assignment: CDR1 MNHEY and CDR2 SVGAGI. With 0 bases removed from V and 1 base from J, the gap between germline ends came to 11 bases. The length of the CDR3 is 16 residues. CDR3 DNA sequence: TGTGCCAGCAGTTACTCTAGGGCAGGGGGCACAGATACGCAGTATTTT. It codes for CASSYSRAGGTDTQYF.

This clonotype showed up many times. The CDR3 DNA reads TGCAGCCCCTTCCCGACAGGCAGTGAGCAGTTCTTC. Its protein is CSPFPTGSEQFF. The V call is TRBV29-1, the J call TRBJ2-1; D is perhaps TRBD1 (6 bases). The V gene lost 8 bases and the J gene lost 9 bases, with 17 bases spanning the gap. CDR3 size: 12 residues. From germline, CDR1 is SQVTM and CDR2 ANQGSEA.

CDR3 sequence (DNA): TGTGCCATCAGTGAGTCGGTTGGGCGCGGTGGGGCCAACGTCCTGACTTTC. It specifies CAISESVGRGGANVLTF. The chain links TRBV10-3 to TRBJ2-6, with D uncertain. V lost 0 bases and J lost 3, with 12 bases in between. Per germline, CDR1 ENHRY and CDR2 SYGVKD. This CDR3 has 17 residues.

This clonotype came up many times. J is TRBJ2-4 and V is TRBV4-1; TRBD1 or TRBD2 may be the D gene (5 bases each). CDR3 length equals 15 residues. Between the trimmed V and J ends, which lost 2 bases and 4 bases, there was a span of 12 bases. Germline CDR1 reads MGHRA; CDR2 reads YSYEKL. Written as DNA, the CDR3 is TGCGCCAGCAGCCAACCCTGGGACCCGAAAAACATTCAGTACTTC. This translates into CASSQPWDPKNIQYF.

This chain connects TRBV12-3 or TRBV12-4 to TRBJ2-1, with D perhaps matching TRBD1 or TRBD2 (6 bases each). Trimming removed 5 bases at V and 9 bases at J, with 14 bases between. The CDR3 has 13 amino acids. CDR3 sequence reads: CASSRKGGVEQFF. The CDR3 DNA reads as TGTGCCAGCAGTCGAAAGGGGGGCGTTGAGCAGTTCTTC.

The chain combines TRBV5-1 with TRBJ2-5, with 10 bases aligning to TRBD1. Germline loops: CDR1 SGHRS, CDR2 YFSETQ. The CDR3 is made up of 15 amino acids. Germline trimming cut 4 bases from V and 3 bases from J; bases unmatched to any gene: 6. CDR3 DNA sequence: TGCGCCAGCAGCAAACCGGGACAGGGGAAAGAGACCCAGTACTTC. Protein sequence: CASSKPGQGKETQYF. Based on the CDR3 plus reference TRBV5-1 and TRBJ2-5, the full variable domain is KAGVTQTPRYLIKTRGQQVTLSCSPISGHRSVSWYQQTPGQGLQFLFEYFSETQRNKGNFPGRFSGRQFSNSRSEMNVSTLELGDSALYLCASSKPGQGKETQYFGPGTRLLVL.

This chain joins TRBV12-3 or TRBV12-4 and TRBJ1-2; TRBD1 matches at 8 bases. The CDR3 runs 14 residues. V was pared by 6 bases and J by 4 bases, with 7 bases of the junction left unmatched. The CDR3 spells CASSRRTGIYGYTF. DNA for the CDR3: TGTGCCAGCAGCCGTCGGACAGGGATCTATGGCTACACCTTC.

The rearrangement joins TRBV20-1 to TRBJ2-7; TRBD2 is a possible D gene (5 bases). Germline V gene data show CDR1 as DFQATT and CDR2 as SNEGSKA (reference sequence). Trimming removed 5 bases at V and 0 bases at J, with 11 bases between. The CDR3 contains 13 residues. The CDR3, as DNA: TGCAGTGCTCGACGTGAGGGCTCCTACGAGCAGTACTTC. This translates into CSARREGSYEQYF.

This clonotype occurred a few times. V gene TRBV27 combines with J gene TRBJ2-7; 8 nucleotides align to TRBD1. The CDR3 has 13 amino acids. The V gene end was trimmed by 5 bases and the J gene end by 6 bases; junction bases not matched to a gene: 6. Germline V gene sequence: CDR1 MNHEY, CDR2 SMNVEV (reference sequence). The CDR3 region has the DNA TGTGCCAGCAGTCCCTTGGACAGGGCCGAGCAGTACTTC. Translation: CASSPLDRAEQYF.

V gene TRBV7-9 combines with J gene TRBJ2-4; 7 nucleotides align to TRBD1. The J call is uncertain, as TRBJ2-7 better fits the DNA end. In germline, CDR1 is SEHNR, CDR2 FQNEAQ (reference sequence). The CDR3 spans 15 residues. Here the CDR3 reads CASSLDRQGPGEQYF. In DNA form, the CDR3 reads TGTGCCAGCAGCTTAGACCGACAGGGACCAGGCGAGCAGTACTTC.

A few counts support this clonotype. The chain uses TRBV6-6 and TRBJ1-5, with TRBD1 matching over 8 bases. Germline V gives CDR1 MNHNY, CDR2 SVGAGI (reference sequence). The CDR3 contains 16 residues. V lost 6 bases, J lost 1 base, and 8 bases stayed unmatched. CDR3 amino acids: CASSHTDRGSNQPQHF. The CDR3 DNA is TGTGCCAGCAGCCACACCGACAGGGGAAGCAATCAGCCCCAGCATTTT.

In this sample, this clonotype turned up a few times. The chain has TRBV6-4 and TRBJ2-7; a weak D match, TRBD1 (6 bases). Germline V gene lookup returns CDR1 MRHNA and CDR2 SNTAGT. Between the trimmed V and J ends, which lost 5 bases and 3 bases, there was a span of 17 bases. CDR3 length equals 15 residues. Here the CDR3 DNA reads TGTGCCAGCAGTCCCACAGGGTTTGGAGACTACGAGCAGTACTTC. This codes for CASSPTGFGDYEQYF.

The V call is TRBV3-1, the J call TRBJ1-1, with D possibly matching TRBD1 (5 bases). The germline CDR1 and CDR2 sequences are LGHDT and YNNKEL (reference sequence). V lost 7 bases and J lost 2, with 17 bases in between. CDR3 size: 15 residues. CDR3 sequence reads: CASTHLGQDNTEAFF. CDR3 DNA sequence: TGTGCCAGCACCCATTTGGGGCAGGACAACACTGAAGCTTTCTTT.

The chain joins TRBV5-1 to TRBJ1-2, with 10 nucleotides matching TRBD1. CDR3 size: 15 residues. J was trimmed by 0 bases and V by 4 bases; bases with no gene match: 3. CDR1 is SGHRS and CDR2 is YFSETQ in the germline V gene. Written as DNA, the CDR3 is TGCGCCAGCAGCACCGGACAGGGGGCTAACTATGGCTACACCTTC. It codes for CASSTGQGANYGYTF. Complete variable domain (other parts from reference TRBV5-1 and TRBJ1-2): KAGVTQTPRYLIKTRGQQVTLSCSPISGHRSVSWYQQTPGQGLQFLFEYFSETQRNKGNFPGRFSGRQFSNSRSEMNVSTLELGDSALYLCASSTGQGANYGYTFGSGTRLTVV.

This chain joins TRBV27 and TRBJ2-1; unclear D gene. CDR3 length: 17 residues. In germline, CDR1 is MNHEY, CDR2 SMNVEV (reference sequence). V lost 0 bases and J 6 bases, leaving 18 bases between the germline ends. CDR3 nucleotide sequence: TGTGCCAGCAGTTTATCCGCGGCAGACTGGCGGTTCAATGAGCAGTTCTTC. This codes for CASSLSAADWRFNEQFF.

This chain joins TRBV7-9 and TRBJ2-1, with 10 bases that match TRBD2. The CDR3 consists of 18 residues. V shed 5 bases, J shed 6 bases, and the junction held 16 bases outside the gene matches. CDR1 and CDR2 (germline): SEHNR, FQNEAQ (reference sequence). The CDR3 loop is CASSQGASGGLWGNEQFF. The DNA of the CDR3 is TGTGCCAGCAGCCAGGGGGCTAGCGGGGGCCTTTGGGGCAATGAGCAGTTCTTC.

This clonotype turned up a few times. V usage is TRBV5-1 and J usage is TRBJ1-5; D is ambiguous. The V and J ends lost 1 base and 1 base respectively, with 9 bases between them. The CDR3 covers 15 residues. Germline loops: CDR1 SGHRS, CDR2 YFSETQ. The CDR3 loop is CASSLSPSSNQPQHF. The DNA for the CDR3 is TGCGCCAGCAGCTTGTCCCCCTCGAGCAATCAGCCCCAGCATTTT.

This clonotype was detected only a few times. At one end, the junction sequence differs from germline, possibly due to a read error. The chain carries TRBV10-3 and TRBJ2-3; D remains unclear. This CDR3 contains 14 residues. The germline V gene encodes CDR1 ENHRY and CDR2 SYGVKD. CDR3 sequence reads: CAISEGISTNTQYF. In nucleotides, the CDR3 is TGTGCCATCAGTGAGGGGATAAGCACAAATACGCAGTATTTT.